This TCR beta chain is drawn from a study of blood T cell repertoires in COVID-19. Study summary: Samples representing acute and convalescent COVID-19 were sourced from the United States, Italy and Spain.

Germline lookup yields CDR1 SGHTA and CDR2 FQGTGA. V gave up 5 bases and J gave up 0 bases; unmatched junction bases: 3. There are 15 residues in the CDR3. Clones were read by immunoSEQ multiplex PCR, and TCRdb kept only the in-frame ones, dropping some. This table has a few hundred thousand clones, over 75% appearing once. This sequence was found in a human donor in a cohort sampled during active COVID-19. V and J are TRBV7-3 and TRBJ2-1; 8 bases are a match to TRBD2. Source material: peripheral blood. For the CDR3, the DNA is TGTGCCAGCAGCGCCACTAGCGGCTCCTACAATGAGCAGTTCTTC. It translates to CASSATSGSYNEQFF. The whole variable domain, remainder taken from reference TRBV7-3 and TRBJ2-1, is GAGVSQTPSNKVTEKGKYVELRCDPISGHTALYWYRQSLGQGPEFLIYFQGTGAADDSGLPNDRFFAVRPEGSVSTLKIQRTERGDSAVYLCASSATSGSYNEQFFGPGTRLTVL.